This T cell receptor (beta chain) originates from a study of CD8 T cells in ankylosing spondylitis. Study results and limitations: According to the report, clones linked to the disease were significantly enriched in matched synovial fluid samples taken from ankylosing spondylitis patients.

This clonotype was seen at least ten times. What it binds is unknown. Libraries of TCR beta came from quantitative 5'-RACE with molecular barcodes. MiXCR was run by TCRdb on the 5' RACE reads, yielding one entry per CDR3 protein. This table holds under 250,000 distinct CDR3 sequences, over 7% found once. The CDR3 covers 14 residues. V lost 1 base and J 5 bases, leaving 14 bases between the germline ends. Germline loops: CDR1 DFQATT, CDR2 SNEGSKA (reference sequence). The sample consisted of blood, either unsorted or a sorted T cell fraction (not recorded which). The rearrangement links TRBV20-1 to TRBJ2-5, with TRBD2 as a possible D gene (6 bases). The clonotype originates from a female donor with ankylosing spondylitis or in good health (not recorded which). Written as DNA, the CDR3 is TGCAGTGCTAGAGTCGGCGAGGGGAGGGAGACCCAGTACTTC. This gives the protein CSARVGEGRETQYF.